Listed below are T cell receptor beta chains from one sample, sequenced in a study of cytomegalovirus exposure and HLA in healthy donors. TCRdb's copy holds only in-frame clones and misses some; the assay was immunoSEQ multiplex PCR. Seen here are 55,000 to 80,000 clones, approximately 74% observed once, and the top ten hold roughly 20%. The sequenced sample consisted of PBMCs. The receptors here all came from a woman in her twenties or thirties in good health and CMV-seropositive. CDR3s include the opening cysteine and the closing phenylalanine or tryptophan. D genes are given only for firm matches. Not all rows give a size; the values are once, few, many and, for expanded clones, a class.

clone_size j_call v_call d_call cdr3_nt cdr3_aa
many TRBJ2-1 TRBV6-1 - TGTGCCAGCGTGTACACCGTCAGGTATGGTGAGCAGTTCTTC CASVYTVRYGEQFF
- TRBJ1-2 TRBV28 TRBD1 TGTGCCAGCAGTCCCGCTGGACAGGTCTATGGCTACACCTTC CASSPAGQVYGYTF
few TRBJ1-4 TRBV30 - TGTGCCTGGAGTGGATTAATGGCGGGGGGGGATGAAAAACTGTTTTTT CAWSGLMAGGDEKLFF
- TRBJ2-7 TRBV4-1 - TGCGCCAGCAGCCAACAATCACAGATAGCCTACGAGCAGTACTTC CASSQQSQIAYEQYF
- TRBJ2-3 TRBV19 - TGTGCCAGTCGTTCTAGCACAGATACGCAGTATTTT CASRSSTDTQYF
- TRBJ1-1 TRBV28 - TGTGCCAGCAGTTCTCCGAACACTGAAGCTTTCTTT CASSSPNTEAFF
- TRBJ2-7 TRBV15 - TGTGCCACCAGCGTCAGGTATTCCTACGAGCAGTACTTC CATSVRYSYEQYF
few TRBJ2-7 TRBV10-3 TRBD1 TGTGCCATCAATCCGGGACAGGGGGCCTACGAGCAGTACTTC CAINPGQGAYEQYF
- TRBJ2-1 TRBV10-3 - TGTGCCATCAGTGAGTCATTTATGAATGAGCAGTTCTTC CAISESFMNEQFF
once TRBJ2-1 TRBV9 - TGTGCCAGCAGCCACTCGGGAGCACAGTTCTTC CASSHSGAQFF
few TRBJ2-7 TRBV30 - TGTGCCTGGAGTGTAGGGAGTGCCTACGAGCAGTACTTC CAWSVGSAYEQYF
once TRBJ2-3 TRBV29-1 TRBD1 TGCAGCGTCGCGCCAGAGGGGGCAGGAGATACGCAGTATTTT CSVAPEGAGDTQYF
- TRBJ2-1 TRBV5-4 TRBD2 TGTGCCAGCAGCAGGGGACTAGCGGGGGCGGGTGAGCAGTTCTTC CASSRGLAGAGEQFF
once TRBJ1-1 TRBV2 TRBD1 TGTGCCAGCAGCAGGGACAGTAAAATTGAAGCTTTCTTT CASSRDSKIEAFF
- TRBJ2-7 TRBV7-2 TRBD1 TGTGCCAGCAGCCCCCGGGACAGGGGTTTCTCTACCGAGCAGTACTTC CASSPRDRGFSTEQYF
few TRBJ2-5 TRBV7-2 TRBD2 TGTGCCAGCAGCTCTCATAGCGGGAGGAAAGAGACCCAGTACTTC CASSSHSGRKETQYF
few TRBJ2-2 TRBV5-6 - TGTGCCAGCAGCGTAGTGAACACCGGGGAGCTGTTTTTT CASSVVNTGELFF
- TRBJ2-3 TRBV7-9 TRBD2 TGTGCCAGCATCGAACGGACTAGCGGGAGAGCAGATACGCAGTATTTT CASIERTSGRADTQYF
- TRBJ2-5 TRBV5-6 TRBD1 TGTGCCAGCAGCTGGGGGGTGGACAGGGGGCAAGAGACCCAGTACTTC CASSWGVDRGQETQYF
- TRBJ2-7 TRBV28 TRBD2 TGTGCCAGCAGGGGACTAGCGGGGACCTACGAGCAGTACTTC CASRGLAGTYEQYF
few TRBJ1-2 TRBV4-2 - TGTGCCAGCAGCCAAGAAGGTACAGTTAGGGGCTACACCTTC CASSQEGTVRGYTF
- TRBJ2-7 TRBV10-2 - TGCGCCAGCAGTGACCCCAATTCCTACGAGCAGTACTTC CASSDPNSYEQYF
- TRBJ1-4 TRBV6-1 - TGTGCCAGCAGTGAACGGTGGGCGAGGGATGAAAAACTGTTTTTT CASSERWARDEKLFF